Presented here are 14 T cell receptor beta chains from one specimen sequenced in a study of T-cell memory formation after mild COVID-19. TCRdb analysed the 5' RACE reads with MiXCR anew, one entry per CDR3 protein. The table lists over 400,000 distinct CDR3 sequences, about 22% of them singletons. Sequenced: PBMCs or a T cell subset sorted from them (not recorded which). These receptor sequences come from an adult woman who had mild COVID-19 (a few samples of this study predate the infection). Cell type and time point are not known.

This clonotype turned up a few times. The CDR3 region has the DNA TGTGCCAGCAGGGGAGGGGCCGCCAACATTCAGTACTTC. This translates into CASRGGAANIQYF. The chain has TRBV7-9 and TRBJ2-4; TRBD2 agrees at 7 bases. Germline-derived CDR1 and CDR2 are SEHNR and FQNEAQ (reference sequence). This CDR3 is built from 13 residues. Trimming removed 6 bases from V and 7 bases from J; junction bases left unmatched: 6.

This clonotype has a handful of counts. The chain combines TRBV4-1 with TRBJ2-7, with a possible D match to TRBD1 (6 bases). V was clipped by 3 bases and J by 0 bases, with 15 bases between them. This CDR3 region has 16 residues. Germline CDR1 and CDR2: MGHRA and YSYEKL. The CDR3 loop reads CASSQGKGVSSYEQYF. CDR3 nucleotide sequence: TGCGCCAGCAGCCAGGGGAAGGGGGTGAGCTCCTACGAGCAGTACTTC.

Written as DNA, the CDR3 is TGTGCCAGCTCACCAGGGCAAGATCAGCCCCAGCATTTT. Protein sequence: CASSPGQDQPQHF. The chain is built from TRBV18 and TRBJ1-5; D not certain. There are 13 residues in the CDR3. The germline gives CDR1 KGHSH, CDR2 LQKENI. Trimming cost V 2 bases and J 5 bases, with 7 bases left between them.

The CDR3 protein is CSVERRGGNGYTF. CDR3 coding DNA: TGCAGCGTTGAACGAAGAGGGGGGAATGGCTACACCTTC. This chain uses TRBV29-1 with TRBJ1-2, with D tentatively TRBD1 (6 bases). Trimming stripped 2 bases from V and 6 bases from J, with 13 bases between. CDR3 size: 13 residues. Germline loops: CDR1 SQVTM, CDR2 ANQGSEA.

In its sample, this clonotype was seen a few times. CDR3 bases: TGTGCCAGCAGCCAAGATAGAGGGCCCCGGGAGCTGTTTTTT. It specifies CASSQDRGPRELFF. The chain is built from TRBV4-2 and TRBJ2-2; possibly TRBD2 for D (5 bases). V gave up 0 bases and J gave up 9 bases, with 11 bases separating them. Germline CDR1 reads LGHNA; CDR2 reads YNFKEQ. This CDR3 comprises 14 residues.

The chain has TRBV27 and TRBJ2-5; TRBD2 might be the D (6 bases). Germline V gene lookup returns CDR1 MNHEY and CDR2 SMNVEV (reference sequence). V lost 2 bases, J lost 5 bases, and 12 bases lay in between. The CDR3 is 14 residues long. The CDR3 nucleotides read TGTGCCAGCAGTTTAAGGAGGGACTGGGAGACCCAGTACTTC. Residues: CASSLRRDWETQYF.

CDR3: CASSIGPRDSDYEQYF. The CDR3 nucleotides read TGTGCCAGTAGTATAGGACCCCGGGACTCTGACTACGAGCAGTACTTC. The chain has TRBV19 and TRBJ2-7, with TRBD2 as a possible D gene (6 bases). This CDR3 spans 16 amino acids. The germline V gene has CDR1 LNHDA and CDR2 SQIVND (reference sequence). V was shortened by 1 base and J by 3 bases, with 16 bases between the two germline ends.

This clonotype was seen many times. V gene TRBV29-1 combines with J gene TRBJ2-2; 8 bases are a match to TRBD2. Germline lookup yields CDR1 SQVTM and CDR2 ANQGSEA. V shed 5 bases, J shed 1 base, and the junction held 3 bases outside the gene matches. The CDR3 runs 14 residues. The CDR3 sequence: CSVSSGLNTGELFF. CDR3 in DNA: TGCAGCGTTTCTAGCGGGTTGAACACCGGGGAGCTGTTTTTT.

In this sample, this clonotype turned up a few times. CDR3 region: CSVGGATGELFF. DNA of the CDR3: TGCAGCGTTGGGGGGGCCACCGGGGAGCTGTTTTTT. The gene calls are TRBV29-1 and TRBJ2-2, with D perhaps assigned TRBD1 or TRBD2 (6 bases each). The CDR3 totals 12 residues. From germline, CDR1 is SQVTM and CDR2 ANQGSEA. V shed 4 bases and J shed 4 bases, with 7 bases lying between them.

This chain joins TRBV6-5 and TRBJ2-2; D call uncertain. CDR3 size: 15 residues. Trimming left V 0 bases short and J 7 bases short, with 12 bases between. Germline V gives CDR1 MNHEY, CDR2 SVGAGI. Here the CDR3 DNA reads TGTGCCAGCAGTTACTCGAGTCGGTGGGGCGGGGAGCTGTTTTTT. Its protein is CASSYSSRWGGELFF.

This clonotype occurred a few times. The genes are TRBV3-1 and TRBJ2-2, with D possibly being TRBD2 (6 bases). Germline CDR1 reads LGHDT; CDR2 reads YNNKEL (reference sequence). V lost 3 bases and J 6 bases, leaving 14 bases between the germline ends. The CDR3 sequence is 15 residues long. The CDR3 DNA reads TGTGCCAGCAGCCAGGAGGGAGCAGGATCCGGGGAGCTGTTTTTT. Protein product: CASSQEGAGSGELFF.

At least ten counts were recorded for this clonotype. V is TRBV6-1 and J is TRBJ2-3, with 10 bases lining up with TRBD2. Germline V CDR1 and CDR2: MNHNS, SASEGT. V lost 5 bases to trimming and J lost 4 bases; unmatched junction nucleotides: 0. This CDR3 is 13 amino acids long. The CDR3 nucleotides read TGTGCCAGCAGTAGCGGGGGGGCAGATACGCAGTATTTT. Translation: CASSSGGADTQYF.

This chain links TRBV5-4 with TRBJ2-2, with D possibly matching TRBD2 (6 bases). This CDR3 has 16 residues. In germline, CDR1 is SGHNT, CDR2 YYREEE (reference sequence). Trimming stripped 5 bases from V and 3 bases from J, with 17 bases between. CDR3 sequence reads: CASRIGGGDHTGELFF. Here the CDR3 DNA reads TGTGCCAGCAGGATTGGCGGCGGGGATCACACCGGGGAGCTGTTTTTT.

This clonotype has a handful of counts. This rearrangement joins TRBV5-1 to TRBJ2-2; the D gene could be TRBD1 or TRBD2 (5 bases each). CDR1 and CDR2 from the germline V gene are SGHRS and YFSETQ. This CDR3 contains 14 residues. Trimming stripped 4 bases from V and 6 bases from J, with 13 bases between. CDR3: CASSRPGTPGELFF. The CDR3 DNA reads TGCGCCAGCAGCCGGCCAGGGACCCCCGGGGAGCTGTTTTTT.